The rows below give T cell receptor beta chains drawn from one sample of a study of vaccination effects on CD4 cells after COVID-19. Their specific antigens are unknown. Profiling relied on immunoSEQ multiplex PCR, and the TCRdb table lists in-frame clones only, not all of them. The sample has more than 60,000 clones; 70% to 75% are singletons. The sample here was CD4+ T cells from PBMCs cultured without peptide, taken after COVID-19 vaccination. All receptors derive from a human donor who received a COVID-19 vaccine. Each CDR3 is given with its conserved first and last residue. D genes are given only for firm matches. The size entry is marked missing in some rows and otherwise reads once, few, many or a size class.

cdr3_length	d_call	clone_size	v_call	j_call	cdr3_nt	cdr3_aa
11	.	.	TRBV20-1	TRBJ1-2	TGCAGTGCTAGAGCACAAGGAGTCTACACCTTC	CSARAQGVYTF
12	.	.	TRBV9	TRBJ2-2	TGTGCCAGCGCCGATCAAACCGGGGAGCTGTTTTTT	CASADQTGELFF
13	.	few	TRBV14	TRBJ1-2	TGTGCCAGCAGCCAATCAAGGAACTATGGCTACACCTTC	CASSQSRNYGYTF
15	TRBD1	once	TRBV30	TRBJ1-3	TGTGCCTGGAGTGTAATGAGGGGGCTTGGAAACACCATATATTTT	CAWSVMRGLGNTIYF
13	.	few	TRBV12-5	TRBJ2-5	TGTGCTAGTGGCTTGTATGGGGCCGAGACCCAGTACTTC	CASGLYGAETQYF
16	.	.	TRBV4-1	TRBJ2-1	TGCGCCAGCAGCCTTCGGACCGCTCAATGGGGCGATGAGCAGTTCTTC	CASSLRTAQWGDEQFF
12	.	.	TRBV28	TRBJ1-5	TGTGCCAGCAGTCTCCTATCTCAGCCCCAGCATTTT	CASSLLSQPQHF
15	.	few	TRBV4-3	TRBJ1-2	TGCGCCAGCAGCACACTCGGGAGGTCAGGAGATGGCTACACCTTC	CASSTLGRSGDGYTF
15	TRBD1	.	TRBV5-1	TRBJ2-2	TGCGCCAGCAGCTCGGACAGGGTGGGCACCGGGGAGCTGTTTTTT	CASSSDRVGTGELFF
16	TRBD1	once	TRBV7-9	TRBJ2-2	TGTGCCAGCAGCTTGGGGACAGGGGGCAGGACCGGGGAGCTGTTTTTT	CASSLGTGGRTGELFF
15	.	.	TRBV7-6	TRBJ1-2	TGTGCCAGCAGCCAGAGCGGGGGGTTTAACTATGGCTACACCTTC	CASSQSGGFNYGYTF
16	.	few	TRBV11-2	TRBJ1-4	TGTGCCAGCAGCTTATTAACCGGGACCGCTAATGAAAAACTGTTTTTT	CASSLLTGTANEKLFF
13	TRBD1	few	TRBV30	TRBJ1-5	TGTGCCTGGAGCGGACAGGGAGGTCAGCCCCAGCATTTT	CAWSGQGGQPQHF
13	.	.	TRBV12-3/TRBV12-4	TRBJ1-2	TGTGCCAGCAGTTTCAGACAGAACTATGGCTACACCTTC	CASSFRQNYGYTF
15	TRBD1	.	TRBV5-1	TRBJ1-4	TGCGCCAGCAGCCGAAGCGGACAGGGGGGGGAAAAACTGTTTTTT	CASSRSGQGGEKLFF
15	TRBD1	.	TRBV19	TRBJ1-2	TGTGCCAGTACTCACCGGGACAGGGAGAACTATGGCTACACCTTC	CASTHRDRENYGYTF
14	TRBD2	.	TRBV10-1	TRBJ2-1	TGCGCCAGCAGTGCGGGGGGGGTTAACAATGAGCAGTTCTTC	CASSAGGVNNEQFF
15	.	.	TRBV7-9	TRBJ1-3	TGTGCCAGCAGCTCCTTAGCCTTCTCTGGAAACACCATATATTTT	CASSSLAFSGNTIYF
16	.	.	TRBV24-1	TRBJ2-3	TGTGCCACCAGTGATTATGGCAGTGCCTCCTTGGATACGCAGTATTTT	CATSDYGSASLDTQYF
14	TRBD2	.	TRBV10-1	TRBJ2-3	TGCGCCAGCAGTGACCCGTTGACTAGCGCTACGCAGTATTTT	CASSDPLTSATQYF
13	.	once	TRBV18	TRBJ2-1	TGTGCCAGCTCACCCTCTTCCTACAATGAGCAGTTCTTC	CASSPSSYNEQFF
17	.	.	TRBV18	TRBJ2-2	TGTGCCAGCTCACCCGGGACACCCACATCGAACACCGGGGAGCTGTTTTTT	CASSPGTPTSNTGELFF
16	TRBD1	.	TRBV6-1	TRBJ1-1	TGTGCCAGCAGTGAGGGTTCTTGGACAGGGAACACTGAAGCTTTCTTT	CASSEGSWTGNTEAFF
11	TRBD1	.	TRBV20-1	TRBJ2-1	TGCAGTGCTAGGGGCCGGACAGGAGAATTCTTC	CSARGRTGEFF
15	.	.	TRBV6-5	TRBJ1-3	TGTGCCAGCAGTTACGTACGGGGGGCGGGAAACACCATATATTTT	CASSYVRGAGNTIYF
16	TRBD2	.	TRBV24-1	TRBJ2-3	TGTGCCACCAGTGGGGGGGGGACTAGTTCGCCAGATACGCAGTATTTT	CATSGGGTSSPDTQYF
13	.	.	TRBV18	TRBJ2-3	TGTGCCAGCTCACCGAGGGGGAAAGATACGCAGTATTTT	CASSPRGKDTQYF
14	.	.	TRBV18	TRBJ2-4	TGTGCCAGCTCACCAGGGGCAGCCAAAAACATTCAGTACTTC	CASSPGAAKNIQYF
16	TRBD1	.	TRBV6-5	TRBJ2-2	TGTGCCAGCAGTTACTCGTGGTCAGGGGGCACCGGGGAGCTGTTTTTT	CASSYSWSGGTGELFF
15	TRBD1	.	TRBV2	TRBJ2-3	TGTGCCAGCAGAAAACAGGGGATCTCCACAGATACGCAGTATTTT	CASRKQGISTDTQYF
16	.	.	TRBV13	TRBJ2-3	TGTGCCAGCAGCCCTGTCGGCGGCAGGAGCACAGATACGCAGTATTTT	CASSPVGGRSTDTQYF
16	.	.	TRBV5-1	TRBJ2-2	TGCGCCAGCAGCCTAAGGCCCCTCTGGGGGACCGGGGAGCTGTTTTTT	CASSLRPLWGTGELFF